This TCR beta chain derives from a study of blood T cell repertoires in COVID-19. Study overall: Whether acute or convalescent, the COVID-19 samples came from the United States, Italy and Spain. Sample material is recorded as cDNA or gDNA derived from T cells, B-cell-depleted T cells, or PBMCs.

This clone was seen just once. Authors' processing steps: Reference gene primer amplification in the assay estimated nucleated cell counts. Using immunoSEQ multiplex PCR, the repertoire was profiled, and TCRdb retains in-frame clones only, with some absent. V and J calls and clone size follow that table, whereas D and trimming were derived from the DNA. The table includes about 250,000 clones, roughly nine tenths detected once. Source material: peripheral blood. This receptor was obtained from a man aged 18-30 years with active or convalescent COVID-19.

In DNA form, the CDR3 reads TGTGCCAGCAGCGTAATATCGGGACAGGGGGCCGTCGGGGAGCTGTTTTTT. Translating gives CASSVISGQGAVGELFF. The rearrangement joins TRBV9 to TRBJ2-2; 12 bases match TRBD1. The CDR3 is made up of 17 amino acids. Germline V lookup: CDR1 SGDLS, CDR2 YYNGEE. V lost 1 base and J lost 7; bases outside the gene matches: 8.